The rows below give T cell receptor beta chains drawn from one sample of a study of T-cell reconstitution after alpha-beta-depleted transplantation in children. Using its own MiXCR run on the PCR reads, TCRdb lists one record per CDR3 protein. There are about 100,000 distinct CDR3 sequences in the sample; about 8% occur only once, and about 15% lies in the top ten. The material sequenced was PBMCs, taken before TCRalphabeta/CD19-depleted stem cell transplant. The receptor set was obtained from a boy between 2 and 15 years old with acute lymphoblastic leukemia, due to receive a stem cell transplant. CDR3s include the opening cysteine and the closing phenylalanine or tryptophan. Each record gives: CDR3 protein, CDR3 DNA, clone size, D gene, J gene, V gene. The D gene is left open where the match is weak. Clone size is given for some rows only: seen once, a few or many times, or a class if the clone is expanded.

cdr3_aa: CAIRGTGDNSPLHF; cdr3_nt: TGTGCCATCCGAGGGACAGGGGATAATTCACCCCTCCACTTT; clone_size: few; d_call: TRBD1; j_call: TRBJ1-6; v_call: TRBV10-3
cdr3_aa: CASSQDEALGSGEQYF; cdr3_nt: TGTGCCAGCAGCCAAGACGAAGCTTTAGGGAGCGGCGAGCAGTACTTC; clone_size: many; d_call: -; j_call: TRBJ2-7; v_call: TRBV4-2
cdr3_aa: CASSPLAGGLHEQFF; cdr3_nt: TGTGCCAGCAGTCCTCTAGCGGGGGGGCTACATGAGCAGTTCTTC; clone_size: many; d_call: TRBD2; j_call: TRBJ2-1; v_call: TRBV6-5
cdr3_aa: CASSDAGGVYEQYF; cdr3_nt: TGCGCCAGCAGTGATGCAGGGGGAGTTTACGAGCAGTACTTC; clone_size: many; d_call: TRBD1; j_call: TRBJ2-7; v_call: TRBV10-2
cdr3_aa: CASSQDVRGQGYTF; cdr3_nt: TGTGCCAGCAGCCAAGATGTCAGGGGGCAAGGCTACACCTTC; clone_size: -; d_call: TRBD1; j_call: TRBJ1-2; v_call: TRBV3-1
cdr3_aa: CATSDSLGGYTF; cdr3_nt: TGTGCCACCAGTGATTCCCTAGGTGGCTACACCTTC; clone_size: few; d_call: -; j_call: TRBJ1-2; v_call: TRBV24-1
cdr3_aa: CASSRWISGENTEAFF; cdr3_nt: TGTGCCAGCAGCCGGTGGATAAGCGGGGAGAACACTGAAGCTTTCTTT; clone_size: few; d_call: -; j_call: TRBJ1-1; v_call: TRBV4-2
cdr3_aa: CSASTGYRRSNYGYTF; cdr3_nt: TGCAGTGCTAGTACTGGCTATCGCCGCTCTAACTATGGCTACACCTTC; clone_size: few; d_call: -; j_call: TRBJ1-2; v_call: TRBV20-1
cdr3_aa: CAMSSGPGLQNGGFPYEQYF; cdr3_nt: TGTGCCATGAGCAGTGGGCCGGGACTGCAGAATGGGGGTTTTCCCTACGAGCAGTACTTC; clone_size: -; d_call: -; j_call: TRBJ2-7; v_call: TRBV4-2
cdr3_aa: CASSMTLGDTQYF; cdr3_nt: TGTGCCAGCAGCATGACCCTGGGAGATACGCAGTATTTT; clone_size: many; d_call: -; j_call: TRBJ2-3; v_call: TRBV7-7
cdr3_aa: CASRQSNYNEQFF; cdr3_nt: TGCGCCAGCAGACAGAGTAACTACAATGAGCAGTTCTTC; clone_size: many; d_call: -; j_call: TRBJ2-1; v_call: TRBV5-1
cdr3_aa: CSAPGTGVGYTF; cdr3_nt: TGCAGTGCCCCCGGGACAGGGGTTGGCTACACCTTC; clone_size: few; d_call: TRBD1; j_call: TRBJ1-2; v_call: TRBV20-1
cdr3_aa: CSAQGGDSFRHSPLHF; cdr3_nt: TGCAGTGCCCAGGGGGGGGACAGTTTTCGACATTCACCCCTCCACTTT; clone_size: -; d_call: TRBD1; j_call: TRBJ1-6; v_call: TRBV20-1
cdr3_aa: CATSMTGHESGANVLTF; cdr3_nt: TGTGCCACCAGCATGACAGGGCATGAGTCCGGGGCCAACGTCCTGACTTTC; clone_size: many; d_call: TRBD1; j_call: TRBJ2-6; v_call: TRBV15
cdr3_aa: CASSEGDSGGYGETQYF; cdr3_nt: TGTGCCAGCAGTGAAGGGGATAGCGGGGGGTACGGGGAGACCCAGTACTTC; clone_size: many; d_call: TRBD2; j_call: TRBJ2-5; v_call: TRBV2
cdr3_aa: CSAFRSGGAYEQYF; cdr3_nt: TGCAGTGCATTTCGTAGCGGGGGGGCCTACGAGCAGTACTTC; clone_size: many; d_call: TRBD2; j_call: TRBJ2-7; v_call: TRBV20-1
cdr3_aa: CASSQGLDRTQYF; cdr3_nt: TGCGCCAGCAGCCAAGGTTTGGACAGGACGCAGTATTTT; clone_size: many; d_call: TRBD1; j_call: TRBJ2-3; v_call: TRBV4-1
cdr3_aa: CSAPQRGSSSYEQYF; cdr3_nt: TGCAGTGCTCCCCAACGGGGCAGTAGCTCCTACGAGCAGTACTTC; clone_size: -; d_call: -; j_call: TRBJ2-7; v_call: TRBV20-1
cdr3_aa: CASSEAWSRAAGELFF; cdr3_nt: TGTGCCAGCAGTGAAGCGTGGAGCAGGGCTGCCGGGGAGCTGTTTTTT; clone_size: few; d_call: -; j_call: TRBJ2-2; v_call: TRBV6-1
cdr3_aa: CASSVGRLDTQYF; cdr3_nt: TGTGCCAGCAGCGTAGGACGGTTGGATACGCAGTATTTT; clone_size: few; d_call: -; j_call: TRBJ2-3; v_call: TRBV9
cdr3_aa: CASSQELNEQYF; cdr3_nt: TGTGCCAGCAGCCAAGAATTAAACGAGCAGTACTTC; clone_size: many; d_call: -; j_call: TRBJ2-7; v_call: TRBV3-1
cdr3_aa: CASSLPGYEQYF; cdr3_nt: TGTGCCAGCAGTTTACCGGGATACGAGCAGTACTTC; clone_size: many; d_call: -; j_call: TRBJ2-7; v_call: TRBV12-3/TRBV12-4
cdr3_aa: CASSLVTGQRGETQYF; cdr3_nt: TGTGCCAGCAGCTTAGTTACAGGGCAGCGGGGTGAGACCCAGTACTTC; clone_size: -; d_call: -; j_call: TRBJ2-5; v_call: TRBV7-2
cdr3_aa: CASSRGTGGEDYGYTF; cdr3_nt: TGTGCCAGCAGCCGCGGGACAGGGGGCGAGGACTATGGCTACACCTTC; clone_size: many; d_call: TRBD1; j_call: TRBJ1-2; v_call: TRBV7-9
cdr3_aa: CSVEGGLAGEFTDTQYF; cdr3_nt: TGCAGCGTTGAGGGAGGACTAGCGGGGGAGTTCACAGATACGCAGTATTTT; clone_size: many; d_call: TRBD2; j_call: TRBJ2-3; v_call: TRBV29-1
cdr3_aa: CASSPRDRDNIQYF; cdr3_nt: TGTGCCAGCAGCCCTAGGGACAGGGACAACATTCAGTACTTC; clone_size: many; d_call: TRBD1; j_call: TRBJ2-4; v_call: TRBV7-8
cdr3_aa: CSAPNRGDYGYTF; cdr3_nt: TGCAGCGCGCCCAACAGGGGGGACTATGGCTACACCTTC; clone_size: many; d_call: TRBD1; j_call: TRBJ1-2; v_call: TRBV29-1
cdr3_aa: CSAPEGRDGYTF; cdr3_nt: TGCAGTGCCCCGGAAGGGAGGGATGGCTACACCTTC; clone_size: few; d_call: -; j_call: TRBJ1-2; v_call: TRBV20-1
cdr3_aa: CASGSNRGGLQETQYF; cdr3_nt: TGTGCTAGTGGTTCAAACAGGGGGGGACTCCAAGAGACCCAGTACTTC; clone_size: many; d_call: -; j_call: TRBJ2-5; v_call: TRBV12-5
cdr3_aa: CASSEVGQGALPQHF; cdr3_nt: TGTGCCAGCAGTGAGGTGGGACAGGGGGCCCTGCCCCAGCATTTT; clone_size: few; d_call: TRBD1; j_call: TRBJ1-5; v_call: TRBV6-1
cdr3_aa: CASSYSSPDEAFF; cdr3_nt: TGTGCCAGCAGTTACTCGAGCCCGGATGAAGCTTTCTTT; clone_size: -; d_call: -; j_call: TRBJ1-1; v_call: TRBV6-5
cdr3_aa: CASSPLANEQFF; cdr3_nt: TGTGCCAGCAGCCCCCTTGCGAATGAGCAGTTCTTC; clone_size: -; d_call: -; j_call: TRBJ2-1; v_call: TRBV6-2/TRBV6-3
cdr3_aa: CSARDSRAWANYGYTF; cdr3_nt: TGCAGTGCTAGAGATTCCAGGGCCTGGGCTAACTATGGCTACACCTTC; clone_size: many; d_call: -; j_call: TRBJ1-2; v_call: TRBV20-1
cdr3_aa: CASSLTRTNYGYTF; cdr3_nt: TGTGCCAGCAGCTTAACCCGGACAAACTATGGCTACACCTTC; clone_size: many; d_call: -; j_call: TRBJ1-2; v_call: TRBV11-2
cdr3_aa: CASSLGGTTNTEAFF; cdr3_nt: TGCGCCAGCAGCTTGGGAGGGACAACGAACACTGAAGCTTTCTTT; clone_size: many; d_call: -; j_call: TRBJ1-1; v_call: TRBV5-1
cdr3_aa: CASSLGGTARGDTQYF; cdr3_nt: TGCGCCAGCAGCTTGGGAGGTACAGCCCGGGGAGATACGCAGTATTTT; clone_size: few; d_call: -; j_call: TRBJ2-3; v_call: TRBV5-1
cdr3_aa: CASSPPVGNTIYF; cdr3_nt: TGTGCCAGCTCACCACCTGTTGGAAACACCATATATTTT; clone_size: -; d_call: -; j_call: TRBJ1-3; v_call: TRBV18
cdr3_aa: CASSSPGGGDTQYF; cdr3_nt: TGTGCCAGCAGTTCGCCAGGGGGGGGAGATACGCAGTATTTT; clone_size: many; d_call: -; j_call: TRBJ2-3; v_call: TRBV6-2/TRBV6-3
cdr3_aa: CASSSTASNQPQHF; cdr3_nt: TGTGCCAGCAGTTCGACAGCGAGCAATCAGCCCCAGCATTTT; clone_size: many; d_call: -; j_call: TRBJ1-5; v_call: TRBV28
cdr3_aa: CASSGGRPYNEQFF; cdr3_nt: TGTGCCAGCAGCGGGGGTCGACCATACAATGAGCAGTTCTTC; clone_size: many; d_call: -; j_call: TRBJ2-1; v_call: TRBV7-9
cdr3_aa: CASSWGHIQETQYF; cdr3_nt: TGTGCCAGCAGTTGGGGACACATACAAGAGACCCAGTACTTC; clone_size: few; d_call: -; j_call: TRBJ2-5; v_call: TRBV6-5
cdr3_aa: CAISDLIGGLFRDTQYF; cdr3_nt: TGTGCCATCAGTGATTTGATCGGGGGCTTATTCAGGGATACGCAGTATTTT; clone_size: -; d_call: -; j_call: TRBJ2-3; v_call: TRBV10-3
cdr3_aa: CSVRAAEQFF; cdr3_nt: TGCAGCGTTCGAGCCGCCGAGCAGTTCTTC; clone_size: many; d_call: -; j_call: TRBJ2-1; v_call: TRBV29-1
cdr3_aa: CASSSGVSGANVLTF; cdr3_nt: TGTGCCAGCAGCTCAGGGGTGTCTGGGGCCAACGTCCTGACTTTC; clone_size: -; d_call: -; j_call: TRBJ2-6; v_call: TRBV6-1
cdr3_aa: CASKPWGGQTYEQYF; cdr3_nt: TGCGCCAGCAAACCCTGGGGGGGTCAGACCTACGAGCAGTACTTC; clone_size: many; d_call: TRBD2; j_call: TRBJ2-7; v_call: TRBV5-1
cdr3_aa: CASSQDGSGGAEEQFF; cdr3_nt: TGTGCCAGCAGCCAAGACGGTAGCGGGGGGGCCGAGGAGCAGTTCTTC; clone_size: many; d_call: TRBD2; j_call: TRBJ2-1; v_call: TRBV4-2
cdr3_aa: CASSPTPRGSYGYTF; cdr3_nt: TGTGCCAGCAGCCCAACCCCCAGGGGGAGCTATGGCTACACCTTC; clone_size: -; d_call: TRBD1; j_call: TRBJ1-2; v_call: TRBV3-1
cdr3_aa: CASSLTGGEQYF; cdr3_nt: TGCGCCAGCAGCTTGACAGGGGGCGAGCAGTACTTC; clone_size: many; d_call: TRBD1; j_call: TRBJ2-7; v_call: TRBV5-1
cdr3_aa: CSAIPTGTGRKYGNQPQHF; cdr3_nt: TGCAGTGCTATCCCCACCGGGACAGGTAGGAAATATGGCAATCAGCCCCAGCATTTT; clone_size: -; d_call: TRBD1; j_call: TRBJ1-5; v_call: TRBV20-1
cdr3_aa: CASSLGAGGLYNEQFF; cdr3_nt: TGCGCCAGCAGCTTGGGGGCAGGGGGCTTATACAATGAGCAGTTCTTC; clone_size: many; d_call: TRBD1; j_call: TRBJ2-1; v_call: TRBV5-1